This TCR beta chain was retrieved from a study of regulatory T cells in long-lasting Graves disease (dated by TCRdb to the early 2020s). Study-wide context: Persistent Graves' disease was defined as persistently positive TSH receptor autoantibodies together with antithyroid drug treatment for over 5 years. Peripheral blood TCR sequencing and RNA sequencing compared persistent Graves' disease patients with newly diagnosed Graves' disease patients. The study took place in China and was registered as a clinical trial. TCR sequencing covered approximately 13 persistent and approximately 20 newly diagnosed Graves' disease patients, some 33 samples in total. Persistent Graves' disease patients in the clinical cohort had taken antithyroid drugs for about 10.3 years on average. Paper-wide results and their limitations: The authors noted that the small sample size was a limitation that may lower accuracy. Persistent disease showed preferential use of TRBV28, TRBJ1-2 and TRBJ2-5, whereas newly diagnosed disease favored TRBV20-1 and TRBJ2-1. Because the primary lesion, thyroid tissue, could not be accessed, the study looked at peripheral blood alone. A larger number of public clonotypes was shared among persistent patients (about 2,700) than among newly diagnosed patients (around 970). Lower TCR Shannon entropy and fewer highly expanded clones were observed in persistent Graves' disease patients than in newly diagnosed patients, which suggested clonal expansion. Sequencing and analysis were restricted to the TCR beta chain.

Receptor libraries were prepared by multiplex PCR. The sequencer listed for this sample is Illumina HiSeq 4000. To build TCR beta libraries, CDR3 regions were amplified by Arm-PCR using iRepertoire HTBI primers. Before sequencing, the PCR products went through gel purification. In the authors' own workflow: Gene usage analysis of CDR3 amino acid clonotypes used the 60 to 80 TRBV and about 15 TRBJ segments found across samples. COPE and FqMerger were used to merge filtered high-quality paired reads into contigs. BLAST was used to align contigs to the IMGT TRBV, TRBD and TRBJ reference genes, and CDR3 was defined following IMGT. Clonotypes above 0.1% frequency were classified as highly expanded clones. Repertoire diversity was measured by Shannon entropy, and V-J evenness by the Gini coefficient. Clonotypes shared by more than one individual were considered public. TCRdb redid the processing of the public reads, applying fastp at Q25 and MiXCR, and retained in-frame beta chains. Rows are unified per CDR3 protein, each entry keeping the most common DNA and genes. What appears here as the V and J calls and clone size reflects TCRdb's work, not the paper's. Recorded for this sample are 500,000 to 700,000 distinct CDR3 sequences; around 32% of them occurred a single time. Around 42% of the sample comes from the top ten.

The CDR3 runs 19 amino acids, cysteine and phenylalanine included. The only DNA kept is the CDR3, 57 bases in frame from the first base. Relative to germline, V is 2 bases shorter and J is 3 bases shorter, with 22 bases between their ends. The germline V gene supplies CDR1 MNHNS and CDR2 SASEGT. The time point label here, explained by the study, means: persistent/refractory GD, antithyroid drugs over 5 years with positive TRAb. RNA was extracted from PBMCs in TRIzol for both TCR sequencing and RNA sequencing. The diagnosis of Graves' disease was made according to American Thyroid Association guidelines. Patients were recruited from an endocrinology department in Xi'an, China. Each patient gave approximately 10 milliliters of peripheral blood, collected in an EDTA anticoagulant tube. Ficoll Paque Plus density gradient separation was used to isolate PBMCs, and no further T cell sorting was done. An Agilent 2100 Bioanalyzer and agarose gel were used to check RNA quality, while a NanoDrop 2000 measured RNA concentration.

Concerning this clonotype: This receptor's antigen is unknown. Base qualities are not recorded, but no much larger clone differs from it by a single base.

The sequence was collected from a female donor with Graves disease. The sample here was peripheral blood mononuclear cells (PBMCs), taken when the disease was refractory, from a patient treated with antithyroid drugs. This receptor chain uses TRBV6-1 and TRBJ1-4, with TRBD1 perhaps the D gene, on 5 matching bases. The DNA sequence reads TGTGCCAGCAGTGAATTCCGGCGGCGGGACTCTTTGCCTAATGAAAAACTGTTTTTT. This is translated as CASSEFRRRDSLPNEKLFF.